The T cell receptor (beta chain) described here comes from a study of blood T cell repertoires in COVID-19. About the research overall: Donors in the United States, Italy and Spain gave samples during acute or convalescent COVID-19. PBMCs, B-cell-depleted T cells, or T cells were the source of the cDNA or gDNA that made up the material.

The CDR3 spans 13 residues. Trimming shortened V by 10 bases and J by 7 bases, and 19 bases separated the two germline ends. Germline V gives CDR1 MNHEY, CDR2 SVGAGI. Original methodology: From reference gene primer amplification, estimates of nucleated cell counts were derived. TCRdb keeps only in-frame clones here, not all; method: immunoSEQ multiplex PCR. The DNA was the basis for D and trimming; V, J and clone size are from that table. The repertoire consists of tens of thousands of clones, with 87% occurring once and the leading ten covering about 2.9%. This clone has only a few counts. V is TRBV6-5 and J is TRBJ1-1; the D is unclear. The receptor comes from a woman in her 50s with active or convalescent COVID-19. Specimen: peripheral blood. The CDR3: CATSKKAGGEAFF. The CDR3 nucleotides are TGTGCCACCTCAAAAAAGGCAGGAGGTGAAGCTTTCTTT.